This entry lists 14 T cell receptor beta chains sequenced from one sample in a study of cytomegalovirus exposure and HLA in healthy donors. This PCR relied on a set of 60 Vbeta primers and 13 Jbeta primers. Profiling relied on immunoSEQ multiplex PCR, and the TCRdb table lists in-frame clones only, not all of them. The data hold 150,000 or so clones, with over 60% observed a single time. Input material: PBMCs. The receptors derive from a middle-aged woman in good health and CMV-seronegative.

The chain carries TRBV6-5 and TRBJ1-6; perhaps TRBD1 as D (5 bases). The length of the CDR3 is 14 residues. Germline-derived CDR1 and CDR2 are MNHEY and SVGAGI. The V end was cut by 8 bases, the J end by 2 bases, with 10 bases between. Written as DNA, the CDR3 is TGTGCCAGCGCGGAGGGACCCTATAATTCACCCCTCCACTTT. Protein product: CASAEGPYNSPLHF.

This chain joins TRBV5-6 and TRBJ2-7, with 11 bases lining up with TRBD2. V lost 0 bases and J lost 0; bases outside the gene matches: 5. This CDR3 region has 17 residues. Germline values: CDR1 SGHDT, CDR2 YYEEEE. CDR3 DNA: TGTGCCAGCAGCTTGGCTAGCGGGGGGTCCCGCTCCTACGAGCAGTACTTC. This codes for CASSLASGGSRSYEQYF.

The CDR3: CASSLDRQNYGYTF. The CDR3 nucleotides are TGTGCCAGCAGCCTAGACAGGCAGAACTATGGCTACACCTTC. The chain is built from TRBV13 and TRBJ1-2; D might be TRBD1 (6 bases). V was clipped by 5 bases and J by 2 bases, with 12 bases between them. The CDR3 extends over 14 amino acids. The germline V gene encodes CDR1 PRHDT and CDR2 FYEKMQ (reference sequence).

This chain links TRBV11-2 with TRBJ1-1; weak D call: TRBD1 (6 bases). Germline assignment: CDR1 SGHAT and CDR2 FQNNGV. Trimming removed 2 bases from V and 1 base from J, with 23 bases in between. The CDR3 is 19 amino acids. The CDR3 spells CASSLMIIIRGTTNTEAFF. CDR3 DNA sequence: TGTGCCAGCAGCTTAATGATAATCATTAGGGGGACAACGAACACTGAAGCTTTCTTT.

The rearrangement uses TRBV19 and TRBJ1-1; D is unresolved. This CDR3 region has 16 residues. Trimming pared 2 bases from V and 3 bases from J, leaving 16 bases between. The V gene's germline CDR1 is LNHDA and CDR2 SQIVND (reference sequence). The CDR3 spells CASSIRTPGGDTEAFF. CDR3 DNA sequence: TGTGCCAGTAGTATACGGACTCCAGGAGGTGACACTGAAGCTTTCTTT. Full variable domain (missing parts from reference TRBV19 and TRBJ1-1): DGGITQSPKYLFRKEGQNVTLSCEQNLNHDAMYWYRQDPGQGLRLIYYSQIVNDFQKGDIAEGYSVSREKKESFPLTVTSAQKNPTAFYLCASSIRTPGGDTEAFFGQGTRLTVV.

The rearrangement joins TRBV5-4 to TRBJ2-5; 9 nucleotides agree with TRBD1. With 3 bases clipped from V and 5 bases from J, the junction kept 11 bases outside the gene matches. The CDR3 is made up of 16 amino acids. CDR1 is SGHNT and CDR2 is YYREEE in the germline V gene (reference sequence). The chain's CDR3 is CASSSWAQGAGETQYF. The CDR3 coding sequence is TGTGCCAGCAGCTCGTGGGCACAGGGGGCCGGGGAGACCCAGTACTTC.

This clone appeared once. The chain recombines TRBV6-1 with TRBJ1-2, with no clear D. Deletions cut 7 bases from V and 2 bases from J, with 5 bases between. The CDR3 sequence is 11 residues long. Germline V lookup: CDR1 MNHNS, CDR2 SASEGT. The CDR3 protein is CASILNYGYTF. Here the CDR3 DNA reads TGTGCCAGCATTTTAAACTATGGCTACACCTTC.

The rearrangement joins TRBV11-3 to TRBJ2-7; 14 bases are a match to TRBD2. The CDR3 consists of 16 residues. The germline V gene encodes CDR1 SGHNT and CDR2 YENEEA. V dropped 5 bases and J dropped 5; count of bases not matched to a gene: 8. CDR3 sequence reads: CASSPGLAGDQDEQYF. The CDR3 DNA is TGTGCCAGCAGCCCGGGACTAGCGGGAGACCAGGACGAGCAGTACTTC.

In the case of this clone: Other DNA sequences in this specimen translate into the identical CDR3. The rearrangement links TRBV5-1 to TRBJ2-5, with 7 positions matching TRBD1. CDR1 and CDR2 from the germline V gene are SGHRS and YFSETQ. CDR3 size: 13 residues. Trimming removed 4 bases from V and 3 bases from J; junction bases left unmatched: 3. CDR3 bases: TGCGCCAGCAGCCTCACAGGGGAAGAGACCCAGTACTTC. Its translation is CASSLTGEETQYF.

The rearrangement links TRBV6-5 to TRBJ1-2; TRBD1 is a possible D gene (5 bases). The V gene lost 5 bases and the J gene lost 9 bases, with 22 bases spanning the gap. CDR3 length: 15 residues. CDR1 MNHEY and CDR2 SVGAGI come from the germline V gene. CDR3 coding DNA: TGTGCCAGCAGTCCTACTCGATCAGGGTACGGTCGCTACACCTTC. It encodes CASSPTRSGYGRYTF.

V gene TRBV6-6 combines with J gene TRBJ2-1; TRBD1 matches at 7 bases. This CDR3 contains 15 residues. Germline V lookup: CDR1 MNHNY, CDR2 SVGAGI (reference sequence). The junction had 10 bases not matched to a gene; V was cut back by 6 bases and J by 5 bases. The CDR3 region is CASRTLGQQNNEQFF. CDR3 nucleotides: TGTGCCAGCAGAACCCTGGGACAGCAAAACAATGAGCAGTTCTTC.

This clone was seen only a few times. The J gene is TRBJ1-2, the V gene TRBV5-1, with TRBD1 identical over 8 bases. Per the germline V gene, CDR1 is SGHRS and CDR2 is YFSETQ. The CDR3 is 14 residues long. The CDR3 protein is CGRGTGWANYGYTF. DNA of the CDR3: TGCGGGAGGGGGACAGGTTGGGCTAACTATGGCTACACCTTC. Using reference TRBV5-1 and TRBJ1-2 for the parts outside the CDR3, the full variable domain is KAGVTQTPRYLIKTRGQQVTLSCSPISGHRSVSWYQQTPGQGLQFLFEYFSETQRNKGNFPGRFSGRQFSNSRSEMNVSTLELGDSALYLCGRGTGWANYGYTFGSGTRLTVV.

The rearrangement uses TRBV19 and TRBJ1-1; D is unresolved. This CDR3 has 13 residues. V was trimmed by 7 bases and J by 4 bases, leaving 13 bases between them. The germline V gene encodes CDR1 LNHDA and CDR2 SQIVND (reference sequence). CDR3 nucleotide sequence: TGTGCCAGTAACGTAGGGAGGACCACTGAAGCTTTCTTT. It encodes CASNVGRTTEAFF.

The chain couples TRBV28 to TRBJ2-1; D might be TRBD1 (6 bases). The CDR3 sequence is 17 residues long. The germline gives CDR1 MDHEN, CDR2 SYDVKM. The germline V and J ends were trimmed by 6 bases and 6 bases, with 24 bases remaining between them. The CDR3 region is CASSDRSRAVDLNEQFF. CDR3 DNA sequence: TGTGCCAGCAGCGACAGGTCGCGGGCGGTGGACCTCAATGAGCAGTTCTTC. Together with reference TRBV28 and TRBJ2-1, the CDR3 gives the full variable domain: DVKVTQSSRYLVKRTGEKVFLECVQDMDHENMFWYRQDPGLGLRLIYFSYDVKMKEKGDIPEGYSVSREKKERFSLILESASTNQTSMYLCASSDRSRAVDLNEQFFGPGTRLTVL.